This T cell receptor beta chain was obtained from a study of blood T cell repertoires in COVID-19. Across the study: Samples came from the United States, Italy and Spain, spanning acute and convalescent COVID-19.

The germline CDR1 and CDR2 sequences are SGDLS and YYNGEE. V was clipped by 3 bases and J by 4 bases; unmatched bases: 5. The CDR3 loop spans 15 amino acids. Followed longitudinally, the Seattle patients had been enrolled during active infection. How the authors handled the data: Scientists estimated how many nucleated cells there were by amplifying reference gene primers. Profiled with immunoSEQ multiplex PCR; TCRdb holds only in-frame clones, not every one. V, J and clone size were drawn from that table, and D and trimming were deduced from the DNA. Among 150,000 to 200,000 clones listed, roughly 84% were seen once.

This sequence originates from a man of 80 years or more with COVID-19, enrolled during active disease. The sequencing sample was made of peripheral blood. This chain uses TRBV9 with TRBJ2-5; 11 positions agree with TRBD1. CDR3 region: CASSDGQGAGETQYF. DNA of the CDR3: TGTGCCAGCAGCGACGGACAGGGGGCAGGAGAGACCCAGTACTTC.